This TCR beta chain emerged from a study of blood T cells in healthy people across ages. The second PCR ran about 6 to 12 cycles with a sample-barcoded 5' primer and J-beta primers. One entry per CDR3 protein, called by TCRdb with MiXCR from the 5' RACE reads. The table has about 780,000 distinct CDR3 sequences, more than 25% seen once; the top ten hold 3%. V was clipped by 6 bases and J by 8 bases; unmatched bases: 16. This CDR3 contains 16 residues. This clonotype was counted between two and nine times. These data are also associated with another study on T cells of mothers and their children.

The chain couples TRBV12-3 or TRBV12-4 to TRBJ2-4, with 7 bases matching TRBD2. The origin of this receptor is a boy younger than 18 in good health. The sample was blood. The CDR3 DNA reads TGTGCCAGCAGATCTAGCGGCAATCAAAGGGTAGACATTCAGTACTTC. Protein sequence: CASRSSGNQRVDIQYF.